Listed here are 3 T cell receptor beta chains from one sample, sequenced in a study of cytomegalovirus exposure and HLA in healthy donors. PCR employed 60 Vbeta and 13 Jbeta primers. Measured with immunoSEQ multiplex PCR; TCRdb has only the in-frame clones, and not every one. In the table there are some 61,000 clones, about 81% of which are singletons. What was sequenced was PBMCs. These receptors came from a human donor in good health.

CDR3 bases: TGTGCCAGCAGCTTGGAAACTTTAGCGGGAGCTTTCTTT. Amino acid sequence: CASSLETLAGAFF. The rearrangement uses TRBV7-9 and TRBJ1-1; D is ambiguous. Per germline, CDR1 SEHNR and CDR2 FQNEAQ (reference sequence). The CDR3 loop spans 13 amino acids. V was shortened by 3 bases and J by 10 bases, with 15 bases between the two germline ends.

To note about this clone: One end of the junction fails to match germline, which may point to a read error. The chain is built from TRBV5-1 and TRBJ2-3, with D perhaps TRBD2 (6 bases). This CDR3 has 15 residues. The germline gives CDR1 SGHRS, CDR2 YFSETQ. CDR3 in amino acids: CAGSLEGRGTDTQYF. The DNA of the CDR3 is TGCGCCGGCAGCTTGGAGGGCAGGGGCACAGATACGCAGTATTTT.

Comment on this clone: One junction end disagrees with the germline gene, perhaps due to a read error. The chain is built from TRBV7-7 and TRBJ2-7, with 7 bases identical to TRBD1. This CDR3 is built from 13 residues. The germline gives CDR1 SSHAT, CDR2 FNYEAQ (reference sequence). The CDR3 reads CASSRDRDGEQYF. The CDR3 nucleotides are TGTGCTAGCAGCCGCGACAGGGATGGCGAGCAGTACTTC.